This is a list of T cell receptor beta chains from one sample in a study of cytomegalovirus exposure and HLA in healthy donors. Profiling relied on immunoSEQ multiplex PCR, and the TCRdb table lists in-frame clones only, not all of them. The data show 60,000 to 70,000 clones, around 68% seen once. Sequenced input: PBMCs. These receptors came from a man in his fifties in good health and CMV-seropositive. Each CDR3 is given with its conserved first and last residue.

j_call | v_call | cdr3_aa
TRBJ1-5 | TRBV4-3 | CASSQDLAPGQPQHF
TRBJ1-5 | TRBV5-1 | CASRLGADSNQPQHF
TRBJ2-7 | TRBV5-1 | CASSFRVGYEQYF
TRBJ2-3 | TRBV27 | CASSLEHRATDTQYF
TRBJ2-1 | TRBV27 | CASSLPVGGSYNEQFF
TRBJ2-4 | TRBV6-5 | CASAGGGNIQYF
TRBJ2-2 | TRBV23-1 | CASSMVQGLLTGELFF
TRBJ1-2 | TRBV9 | CASSVGGQGGYGYTF
TRBJ2-7 | TRBV20-1 | CSARTAHEQYF
TRBJ1-2 | TRBV4-1 | CASSHSGTGKGYTF
TRBJ2-2 | TRBV7-2 | CASRVPTSGATGELFF